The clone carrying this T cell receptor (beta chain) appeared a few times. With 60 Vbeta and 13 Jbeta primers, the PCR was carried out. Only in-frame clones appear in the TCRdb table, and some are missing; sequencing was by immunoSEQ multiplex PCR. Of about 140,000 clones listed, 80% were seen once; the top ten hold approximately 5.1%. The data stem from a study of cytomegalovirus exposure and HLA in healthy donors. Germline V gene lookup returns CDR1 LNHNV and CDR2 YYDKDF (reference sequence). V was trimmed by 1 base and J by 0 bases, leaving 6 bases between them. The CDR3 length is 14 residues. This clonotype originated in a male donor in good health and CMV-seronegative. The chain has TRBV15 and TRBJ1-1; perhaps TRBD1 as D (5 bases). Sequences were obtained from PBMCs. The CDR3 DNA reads TGTGCCACCAGCAGAGCAGGGATGAACACTGAAGCTTTCTTT. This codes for CATSRAGMNTEAFF.